The entry that follows covers one T cell receptor beta chain sequence. Its target is unknown. The data are from a study of CD8 T cells in Susac syndrome. Study in general: There were Susac syndrome patients who were therapy-naive at blood draw, others on corticosteroids, and others on intravenous immunoglobulin alone. Study-level findings and limits: The relatively small number of individuals in the TCR sequencing and HLA analysis was acknowledged by the study.

Random hexamers primed reverse transcription of roughly 0.5 to 1 ug RNA. Amplification of TCR beta CDR3 was carried out by immunoSEQ multiplex PCR, which covered 54 Vbeta and 13 Jbeta segments. TCRdb re-called the immunoSEQ multiplex PCR reads with MiXCR, one entry per CDR3 protein. The table shows some 200,000 distinct CDR3 sequences, with approximately 96% occurring only once. The receptor comes from a human donor with Susac syndrome. Specimen: CD4+ T cells from PBMCs.

CDR3 region: CASSMNRGNTEAFF. In DNA form, the CDR3 reads TGTGCCAGTAGTATGAACAGGGGGAACACTGAAGCTTTCTTT. The rearrangement uses TRBV19 and TRBJ1-1; TRBD1 agrees at 7 bases. CDR1 is LNHDA, CDR2 SQIVND, per germline (reference sequence). CDR3 length equals 14 residues. V gave up 3 bases and J gave up 1 base; unmatched junction bases: 2.